Below, 12 T cell receptor beta chains from the same sample are listed, as sequenced in a study of cytomegalovirus exposure and HLA in healthy donors. Vbeta (60) and Jbeta (13) primers were used in the PCR. Clones were sequenced by immunoSEQ multiplex PCR, and TCRdb holds only the in-frame ones, with some missing. This table has around 150,000 clones, about 76% appearing once. Sequencing input: PBMCs. The receptors stem from a woman aged 35 to 49 in good health and CMV-seronegative.

The CDR3 reads CASSATGVSTGELFF. Here the CDR3 DNA reads TGCGCCAGCAGCGCCACGGGGGTCAGCACCGGGGAGCTGTTTTTT. V is TRBV5-1 and J is TRBJ2-2; D perhaps matches TRBD2 (6 bases). CDR1 is SGHRS and CDR2 is YFSETQ in the germline V gene. The V gene lost 4 bases and the J gene lost 4 bases, with 14 bases spanning the gap. This CDR3 contains 15 residues.

The V call is TRBV6-5, the J call TRBJ1-2; no clear D gene. V lost 0 bases and J 5 bases, leaving 10 bases between the germline ends. Looked up from germline, CDR1 is MNHEY and CDR2 is SVGAGI. The CDR3 is 14 amino acids. In nucleotides, the CDR3 is TGTGCCAGCAGTTACTCGTACAGACCTTATGGCTACACCTTC. Translation: CASSYSYRPYGYTF.

V usage is TRBV4-3 and J usage is TRBJ1-5; D is unclear. CDR3 length: 15 residues. The V end was cut by 1 base, the J end by 4 bases, with 11 bases between. Germline CDR1 reads LGHNA; CDR2 reads YSLEER. CDR3 residues: CASSQGGAKNQPQHF. The CDR3, as DNA: TGCGCCAGCAGCCAAGGGGGAGCTAAAAATCAGCCCCAGCATTTT.

The chain employs TRBV15 and TRBJ2-5, with TRBD1 matching 7 bases. The CDR3 loop spans 14 amino acids. Germline-derived CDR1 and CDR2 are LNHNV and YYDKDF (reference sequence). V lost 6 bases and J lost 3; bases outside the gene matches: 7. The CDR3 DNA follows: TGTGCCACCAGAGACGACAGGGAAGAAGAGACCCAGTACTTC. Residues: CATRDDREEETQYF.

The J gene is TRBJ2-2, the V gene TRBV5-1, with 10 bases aligning to TRBD2. V was pared by 0 bases and J by 1 base, with 0 bases of the junction left unmatched. This CDR3 comprises 16 residues. Germline CDR1 is SGHRS and CDR2 is YFSETQ. CDR3 DNA: TGCGCCAGCAGCTTGGCTAGCGGGGGGAACACCGGGGAGCTGTTTTTT. This translates into CASSLASGGNTGELFF. The whole variable domain, filled in from reference TRBV5-1 and TRBJ2-2, reads KAGVTQTPRYLIKTRGQQVTLSCSPISGHRSVSWYQQTPGQGLQFLFEYFSETQRNKGNFPGRFSGRQFSNSRSEMNVSTLELGDSALYLCASSLASGGNTGELFFGEGSRLTVL.

The chain links TRBV5-6 to TRBJ2-5, with a tentative D call TRBD1 (6 bases). The CDR3 contains 16 residues. Germline loops: CDR1 SGHDT, CDR2 YYEEEE. The V end was cut by 4 bases, the J end by 11 bases, with 27 bases between. CDR3 DNA sequence: TGTGCCAGCAGCCCCACCGGGACAACCAGCTACGTAGAGCAGTACTTC. Its protein product is CASSPTGTTSYVEQYF.

The genes are TRBV15 and TRBJ2-7; a possible D gene is TRBD1 (5 bases). There are 15 residues in the CDR3. CDR1 is LNHNV, CDR2 YYDKDF, per germline (reference sequence). Trimming pared 5 bases from V and 6 bases from J, leaving 20 bases between. CDR3: CATSGPSVWGFEQYF. In DNA, the CDR3 is TGTGCCACCAGCGGTCCATCTGTTTGGGGCTTCGAGCAGTACTTC.

This clone occurred once. This rearrangement joins TRBV29-1 to TRBJ1-1, with 9 bases lining up with TRBD1. The germline CDR1 and CDR2 sequences are SQVTM and ANQGSEA. This CDR3 comprises 12 residues. The CDR3 loop reads CSGTGQNTEAFF. Here the CDR3 DNA reads TGCAGTGGGACAGGGCAGAACACTGAAGCTTTCTTT.

This chain links TRBV4-3 with TRBJ1-1; D is perhaps TRBD1 (5 bases). This CDR3 is 15 amino acids long. Germline-derived CDR1 and CDR2 are LGHNA and YSLEER. The germline V and J ends were trimmed by 0 bases and 4 bases, with 12 bases remaining between them. CDR3 nucleotides: TGCGCCAGCAGCCAAGATCGGCTGGGGGGCACTGAAGCTTTCTTT. It encodes CASSQDRLGGTEAFF.

The chain joins TRBV5-1 to TRBJ1-5, with D unclear. V was pared by 0 bases and J by 0 bases, with 13 bases between. Germline assignment: CDR1 SGHRS and CDR2 YFSETQ. The CDR3 consists of 17 residues. Here the CDR3 reads CASSLGDGSYSNQPQHF. DNA of the CDR3: TGCGCCAGCAGCTTGGGTGACGGTAGCTATAGCAATCAGCCCCAGCATTTT.

CDR3 coding DNA: TGTGCCTGGAGTCTAAAGGACAGTAGCACAGATACGCAGTATTTT. Its translation is CAWSLKDSSTDTQYF. This chain uses TRBV30 with TRBJ2-3, with D possibly TRBD1 on 6 matching bases. Germline values: CDR1 GTSNPN, CDR2 SVGIG (reference sequence). The CDR3 extends over 15 amino acids. Trimming cost V 2 bases and J 0 bases, with 12 bases left between them.

This chain links TRBV6-6 with TRBJ2-5, with 9 positions matching TRBD1. Germline values: CDR1 MNHNY, CDR2 SVGAGI (reference sequence). V was pared by 7 bases and J by 5 bases, with 8 bases of the junction left unmatched. CDR3 size: 14 residues. In nucleotides, the CDR3 is TGTGCCAGCAACCGACAGGGGGGTACGGAGACCCAGTACTTC. Residues: CASNRQGGTETQYF.